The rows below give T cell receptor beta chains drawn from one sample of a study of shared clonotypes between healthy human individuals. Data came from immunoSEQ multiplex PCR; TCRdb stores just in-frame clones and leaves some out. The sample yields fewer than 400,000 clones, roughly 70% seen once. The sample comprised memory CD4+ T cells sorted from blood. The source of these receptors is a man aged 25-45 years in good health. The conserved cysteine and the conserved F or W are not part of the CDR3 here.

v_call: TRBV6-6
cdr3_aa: ASSSLDTQY

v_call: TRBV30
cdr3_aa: AWQPALYLPHGGPKNYNEQF

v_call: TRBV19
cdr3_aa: ASSIEKRAGGQPQH

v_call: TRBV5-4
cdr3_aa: ASRNDPVSYEQY

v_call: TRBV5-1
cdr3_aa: ASSPGTEVYGYT

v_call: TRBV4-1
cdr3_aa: ASSQGSQGAYIGETQY

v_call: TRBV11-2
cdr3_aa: ASSPGGSGRLSSETQY

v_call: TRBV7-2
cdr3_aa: ASSLYGDTQY

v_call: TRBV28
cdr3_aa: ASSLLGSTYEQY

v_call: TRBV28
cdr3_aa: ASSPPGGRTEAF

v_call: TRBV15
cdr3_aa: ATSMLRRETQY

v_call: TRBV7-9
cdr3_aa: ASSLGQPAYEQY

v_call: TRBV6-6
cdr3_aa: ASKPTSGHGTGELF

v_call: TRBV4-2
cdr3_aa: ASSQGTSGGSDEQF

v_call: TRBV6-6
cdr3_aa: ASSYPGQRPGLY

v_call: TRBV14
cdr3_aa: ASSPTRTSGLAVGLEQF

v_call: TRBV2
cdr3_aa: ASLLETDWGNTEAF

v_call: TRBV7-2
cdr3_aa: ASSFMGGQETQY

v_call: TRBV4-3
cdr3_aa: ASSQEWGQHYEQY

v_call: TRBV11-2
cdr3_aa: ASSSTRIEQY

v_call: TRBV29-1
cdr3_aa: SDGAWYNEQF

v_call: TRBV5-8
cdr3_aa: ASSPFNQPQH

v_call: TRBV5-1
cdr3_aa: ASSLSTGLAHNEQF

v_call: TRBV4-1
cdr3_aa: ASRNLGQDRNEKLF

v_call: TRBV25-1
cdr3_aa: ASSEPSGSQAGELF

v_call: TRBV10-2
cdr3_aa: ASRRGQQETQY

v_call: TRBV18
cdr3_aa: ASSPGQASPSGANVLT

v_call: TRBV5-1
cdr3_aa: ASSSRARWETQY

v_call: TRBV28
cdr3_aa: ASSFRSSGRQPYEQY

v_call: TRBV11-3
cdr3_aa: ASSLGTEQF

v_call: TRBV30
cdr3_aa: AWSALPAGIYEQY

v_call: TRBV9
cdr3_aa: ASSVAGASGNTIY

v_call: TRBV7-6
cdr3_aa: ASSLVTGPNQPQH

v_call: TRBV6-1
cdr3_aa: ASKASGTGELF

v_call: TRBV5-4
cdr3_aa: ASSFPRGQETQY

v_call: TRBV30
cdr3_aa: AWSLQGRGSGEKLF

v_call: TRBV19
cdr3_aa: ASSIGRQGGYT

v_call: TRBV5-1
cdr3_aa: ASKALTGAYEQY

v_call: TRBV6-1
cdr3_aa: ASSEASGPKQF